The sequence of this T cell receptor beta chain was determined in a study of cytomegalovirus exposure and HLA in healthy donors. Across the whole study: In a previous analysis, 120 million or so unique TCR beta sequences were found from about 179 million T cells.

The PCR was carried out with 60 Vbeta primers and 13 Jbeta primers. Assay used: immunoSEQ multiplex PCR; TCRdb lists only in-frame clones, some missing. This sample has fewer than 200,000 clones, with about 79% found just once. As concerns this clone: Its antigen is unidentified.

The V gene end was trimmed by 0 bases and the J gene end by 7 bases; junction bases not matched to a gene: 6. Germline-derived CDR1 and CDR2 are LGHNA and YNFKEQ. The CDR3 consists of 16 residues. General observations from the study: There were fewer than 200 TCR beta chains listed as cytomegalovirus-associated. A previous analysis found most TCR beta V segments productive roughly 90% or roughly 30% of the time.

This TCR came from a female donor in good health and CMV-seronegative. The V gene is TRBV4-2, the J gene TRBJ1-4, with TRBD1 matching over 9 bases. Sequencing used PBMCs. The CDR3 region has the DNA TGTGCCAGCAGCCAAGACGGGGACAGGGTCAGTGAAAAACTGTTTTTT. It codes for CASSQDGDRVSEKLFF.